This TCR beta chain emerged from a study of CD8 T cells in ankylosing spondylitis (dated by TCRdb to the late 2010s). Regarding the complete study: T cell receptor beta repertoires were profiled in healthy donors and ankylosing spondylitis patients so that disease-linked TCR variants could be found. The full study cohort comprised around 25 ankylosing spondylitis patients and 110 or so healthy donors. Samples of peripheral blood were taken, and for ankylosing spondylitis patients, synovial fluid was collected as well.

This clonotype was seen ten or more times. This clone's antigen is unknown. The input lacks base qualities; no much larger clone sits a single base away. Instrument on record: Illumina HiSeq 2500. TCR beta libraries were prepared by quantitative 5'-RACE with molecular barcodes. In the paper's pipeline: To identify disease-linked TCR variants, a new computational method was used, one built on a probabilistic model of VDJ rearrangement. The public sequencing data were trimmed at Q25 with fastp and processed into clonotypes with MiXCR by TCRdb, which kept only in-frame beta chains. Rows merge per CDR3 protein into single entries with the most common DNA and genes. The V and J calls were determined by TCRdb, not by the authors. For this sample the table gives some 240,000 distinct CDR3 sequences, of which 5.5% to 7.5% were detected only once. Approximately 15% of the sample is in the top ten clones. Results and caveats for the whole study, not just this receptor: Blood from ankylosing spondylitis patients appeared to be characterized by a TCR beta motif composed of about eight highly homologous amino acid variants. A CD8+ phenotype was shown by the disease-linked clones, which were found at relatively low frequencies in peripheral blood. According to the report, matched synovial fluid samples from ankylosing spondylitis patients were significantly enriched for the disease-linked clones. Some motif variants were previously reported in synovial fluid and blood of reactive arthritis patients, suggesting common disease-initiation mechanisms.

The V and J ends are trimmed by 2 bases and 3 bases, leaving 11 bases between them. Measured from the cysteine to the phenylalanine, the CDR3 is 16 residues long. Here the CDR3 DNA is all that survives: 48 bases in frame from base 1. CDR1 and CDR2, looked up from the germline V gene (reference sequence), are LGHDT and YNNKEL. The sequence links TRBV3-1 to TRBJ2-6; the D element could tentatively be TRBD1 or TRBD2, as 5 bases agree for each. Source material: blood, either unsorted or a sorted T cell fraction (not recorded which). This TCR came from a male donor with ankylosing spondylitis. CDR3 reads: CASSQLGDGGANVLTF. The DNA sequence is given as TGTGCCAGCAGCCAATTAGGGGACGGTGGGGCCAACGTCCTGACTTTC.